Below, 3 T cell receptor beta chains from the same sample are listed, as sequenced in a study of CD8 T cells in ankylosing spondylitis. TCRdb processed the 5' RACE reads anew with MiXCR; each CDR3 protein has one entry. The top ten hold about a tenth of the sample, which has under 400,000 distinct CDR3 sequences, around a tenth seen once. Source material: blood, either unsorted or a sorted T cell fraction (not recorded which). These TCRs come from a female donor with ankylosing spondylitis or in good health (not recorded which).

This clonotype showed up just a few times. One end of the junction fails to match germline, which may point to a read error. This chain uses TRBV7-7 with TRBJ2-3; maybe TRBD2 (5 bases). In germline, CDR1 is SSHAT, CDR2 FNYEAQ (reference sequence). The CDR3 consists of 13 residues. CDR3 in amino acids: CASSFEDFDTQYF. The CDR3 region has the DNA TGTGCTAGCAGCTTTGAGGACTTCGATACGCAGTATTTT.

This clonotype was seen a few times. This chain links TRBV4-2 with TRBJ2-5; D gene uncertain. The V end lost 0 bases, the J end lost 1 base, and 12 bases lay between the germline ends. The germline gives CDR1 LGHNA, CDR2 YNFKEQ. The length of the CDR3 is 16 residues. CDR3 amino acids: CASSQERAKAQETQYF. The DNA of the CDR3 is TGTGCCAGCAGCCAAGAAAGGGCCAAGGCCCAAGAGACCCAGTACTTC.

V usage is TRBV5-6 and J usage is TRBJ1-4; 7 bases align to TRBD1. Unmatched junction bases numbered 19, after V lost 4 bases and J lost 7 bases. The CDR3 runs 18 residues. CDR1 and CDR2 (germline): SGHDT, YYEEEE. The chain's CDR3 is CASSLKDRRGQASEKLFF. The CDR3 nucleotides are TGTGCCAGCAGCCTAAAGGACCGAAGGGGGCAAGCTAGTGAAAAACTGTTTTTT.